Listed here are 27 T cell receptor beta chains from one sample, sequenced in a study of cytomegalovirus exposure and HLA in healthy donors. PCR was performed using 60 Vbeta and 13 Jbeta primers. Libraries were prepared by immunoSEQ multiplex PCR; TCRdb keeps only in-frame clonotypes and omits some of them. Of some 130,000 clones listed, roughly two thirds are singletons. Sequencing was carried out using PBMCs. These TCRs come from a man between 25 and 39 years old in good health and CMV-seropositive.

The genes are TRBV4-1 and TRBJ1-2; possibly TRBD1 for D (6 bases). V was cut by 0 bases and J by 4 bases, with 21 bases left in between. The germline gives CDR1 MGHRA, CDR2 YSYEKL. This CDR3 is 18 amino acids long. The chain's CDR3 is CASSQEWGKGVGGYGYTF. The CDR3 DNA follows: TGCGCCAGCAGCCAAGAATGGGGTAAGGGGGTCGGAGGCTATGGCTACACCTTC.

CDR3 sequence: CASSPNSGESTDTQYF. CDR3 coding DNA: TGCGCCAGCAGCCCCAATAGCGGGGAGTCGACAGATACGCAGTATTTT. The J gene is TRBJ2-3, the V gene TRBV5-1; 8 positions agree with TRBD2. The trim removed 4 bases at V and 3 bases at J, leaving 10 bases unmatched. The CDR3 totals 16 residues. In germline, CDR1 is SGHRS, CDR2 YFSETQ.

The rearrangement links TRBV4-1 to TRBJ2-5; D not resolved. The tail of the sequence fits TRBJ2-7 better, so the J call may be wrong. CDR3 length: 15 residues. In germline, CDR1 is MGHRA, CDR2 YSYEKL. This CDR3 reads CASSQVSAGSYEQYF. The DNA of the CDR3 is TGCGCCAGCAGCCAAGTCTCTGCAGGCTCCTACGAGCAGTACTTC.

V usage is TRBV5-1 and J usage is TRBJ2-5; maybe TRBD1 (6 bases). Trimming removed 4 bases at V and 2 bases at J, with 18 bases between. CDR3 length equals 16 residues. Germline lookup yields CDR1 SGHRS and CDR2 YFSETQ. The CDR3 protein is CASSGFHRGGQETQYF. The CDR3, as DNA: TGCGCCAGCAGCGGGTTTCACCGAGGGGGACAAGAGACCCAGTACTTC.

V is TRBV6-5 and J is TRBJ1-5; D ambiguous. Germline V lookup: CDR1 MNHEY, CDR2 SVGAGI. Trimming removed 5 bases from V and 5 bases from J, with 10 bases in between. CDR3 length: 13 amino acids. Here the CDR3 DNA reads TGTGCCAGCAGTCCCGATTTAGATCAGCCCCAGCATTTT. It specifies CASSPDLDQPQHF.

Notes on this clone: One end of the junction varies from germline; a read error may be responsible. CDR3 sequence (DNA): TGTGCCAGCAGTGTTTTACCGGGACAGGGGCGCTTC. It yields the protein CASSVLPGQGRF. The chain recombines TRBV2 with TRBJ2-7; 10 nucleotides line up with TRBD1. CDR1 and CDR2 (germline): SNHLY, FYNNEI. The CDR3 is 12 amino acids. Full variable domain (rest looked up from reference TRBV2 and TRBJ2-7): EPEVTQTPSHQVTQMGQEVILRCVPISNHLYFYWYRQILGQKVEFLVSFYNNEISEKSEIFDDQFSVERPDGSNFTLKIRSTKLEDSAMYFCASSVLPGQGRFGPGTRLTVT.

This clone came up a few times. The chain couples TRBV19 to TRBJ1-2; 7 bases agree with TRBD1. From germline, CDR1 is LNHDA and CDR2 SQIVND (reference sequence). Trimming at V came to 8 bases and at J to 4 bases, leaving 7 bases not matched to a gene. There are 13 residues in the CDR3. The CDR3 here is CASSIGTAYGYTF. As DNA, the CDR3 is TGTGCCAGTTCTATCGGGACAGCCTATGGCTACACCTTC.

This clone has just one count. This chain uses TRBV19 with TRBJ1-1; 7 nucleotides agree with TRBD1. V shed 7 bases, J shed 0 bases, and the junction held 17 bases outside the gene matches. This CDR3 is built from 18 residues. From germline, CDR1 is LNHDA and CDR2 SQIVND (reference sequence). The CDR3 reads CASIPGWDRNFMNTEAFF. As DNA, the CDR3 is TGTGCCAGTATACCGGGATGGGACAGAAATTTCATGAACACTGAAGCTTTCTTT.

This chain connects TRBV7-2 to TRBJ2-2; 8 bases align to TRBD1. The CDR3 is 16 residues long. V was pared by 5 bases and J by 5 bases, with 10 bases of the junction left unmatched. The germline CDR1 and CDR2 sequences are SGHTA and FQGNSA. CDR3 sequence: CASSQNPGTGTGELFF. The DNA of the CDR3 is TGTGCCAGCAGCCAGAACCCCGGGACAGGAACCGGGGAGCTGTTTTTT.

The V and J genes are TRBV5-1 and TRBJ2-7, with 8 positions matching TRBD1. This CDR3 is built from 13 residues. The V gene end was trimmed by 4 bases and the J gene end by 5 bases; junction bases not matched to a gene: 5. The germline gives CDR1 SGHRS, CDR2 YFSETQ. The CDR3 nucleotides are TGCGCCAGCAGCCTTCAGGGGGCGGACGAGCAGTACTTC. It translates to CASSLQGADEQYF.

The rearrangement uses TRBV28 and TRBJ2-7; 9 positions agree with TRBD2. The CDR3 extends over 16 amino acids. The germline V gene encodes CDR1 MDHEN and CDR2 SYDVKM. V dropped 5 bases and J dropped 6; count of bases not matched to a gene: 14. CDR3 DNA: TGTGCCAGCAGTGGGGCCAGCGGGAGGAAGGGTCTCGAGCAGTACTTC. Protein product: CASSGASGRKGLEQYF.

This clone has more than one count but fewer than ten. The DNA of the CDR3 is TGTGCCAGCAGCGCACAAGTGGGGGCCATACCCGCGCAGTATTTT. Translating it yields CASSAQVGAIPAQYF. V usage is TRBV9 and J usage is TRBJ2-3; the D gene is possibly TRBD1 (6 bases). This CDR3 is built from 15 residues. V lost 3 bases and J lost 10, with 21 bases in between. In germline, CDR1 is SGDLS, CDR2 YYNGEE.

This chain links TRBV9 with TRBJ2-3; 7 bases align to TRBD2. Trimming removed 3 bases from V and 4 bases from J; junction bases left unmatched: 8. Looked up from germline, CDR1 is SGDLS and CDR2 is YYNGEE. This CDR3 has 15 residues. DNA of the CDR3: TGTGCCAGCAGCGCCCTGCGGGAGAAATCAGATACGCAGTATTTT. This translates into CASSALREKSDTQYF. Together with reference TRBV9 and TRBJ2-3, the CDR3 gives the full variable domain: DSGVTQTPKHLITATGQRVTLRCSPRSGDLSVYWYQQSLDQGLQFLIQYYNGEERAKGNILERFSAQQFPDLHSELNLSSLELGDSALYFCASSALREKSDTQYFGPGTRLTVL.

The CDR3 reads CAISESRGRKDTQYF. CDR3 DNA: TGTGCCATCAGTGAGTCGAGGGGGCGTAAAGATACGCAGTATTTT. The genes are TRBV10-3 and TRBJ2-3; 7 nucleotides match TRBD1. V trimming: 0 bases; J trimming: 5 bases; junction bases outside the gene matches: 5. This CDR3 spans 15 amino acids. Germline V gives CDR1 ENHRY, CDR2 SYGVKD.

The rearrangement links TRBV2 to TRBJ2-7; D call uncertain. Germline CDR1 reads SNHLY; CDR2 reads FYNNEI. V lost 2 bases and J lost 4, with 12 bases in between. The CDR3 has 14 residues. The CDR3: CASSEYQSGYEQYF. Here the CDR3 DNA reads TGTGCCAGCAGTGAATATCAATCCGGGTACGAGCAGTACTTC.

About this clone itself: Sequence at one end of the junction differs from germline and may be a read error. V gene TRBV7-9 combines with J gene TRBJ1-1; TRBD1 matches at 9 bases. The CDR3 length is 14 residues. Germline V gene sequence: CDR1 SEHNR, CDR2 FQNEAQ (reference sequence). The chain's CDR3 is CSSSLTGGVTEAFF. The CDR3 DNA reads TGTTCCAGCAGCTTAACAGGGGGCGTCACTGAAGCTTTCTTT.

This chain joins TRBV4-1 and TRBJ2-1; 13 bases align to TRBD2. The CDR3 is made up of 15 amino acids. The J segment lost 5 bases and the V segment lost 6 bases, leaving 4 bases of the junction unmatched. The V gene's germline CDR1 is MGHRA and CDR2 YSYEKL. CDR3 protein: CASRLGLAGNNEQFF. CDR3 sequence (DNA): TGCGCCAGCAGACTGGGACTAGCGGGGAACAATGAGCAGTTCTTC.

The V and J genes are TRBV4-1 and TRBJ1-1; TRBD1 might be the D (6 bases). This CDR3 has 15 amino acids. Per germline, CDR1 MGHRA and CDR2 YSYEKL. Trimming stripped 1 base from V and 4 bases from J, with 13 bases between. CDR3 loop: CASSQVRGSGTEAFF. The CDR3, as DNA: TGCGCCAGCAGCCAAGTAAGGGGGTCGGGCACTGAAGCTTTCTTT.

V is TRBV6-5 and J is TRBJ2-7; 10 bases line up with TRBD1. Unmatched junction bases numbered 6, after V lost 6 bases and J lost 4 bases. Germline V gene data show CDR1 as MNHEY and CDR2 as SVGAGI. CDR3 length equals 14 residues. CDR3 bases: TGTGCCAGCAGGTGGGGACAGGGGTTGTACGAGCAGTACTTC. Encoded protein: CASRWGQGLYEQYF.

V usage is TRBV9 and J usage is TRBJ2-7; D is possibly TRBD2 (5 bases). V was clipped by 4 bases and J by 3 bases, with 8 bases between them. The CDR3 runs to 12 residues. The germline gives CDR1 SGDLS, CDR2 YYNGEE. CDR3 in amino acids: CASSNSGYEQYF. CDR3 nucleotide sequence: TGTGCCAGCAGCAACAGCGGCTACGAGCAGTACTTC.

This chain joins TRBV9 and TRBJ2-1, with 11 bases lining up with TRBD2. CDR1 is SGDLS and CDR2 is YYNGEE in the germline V gene. This CDR3 is built from 16 residues. The trim removed 3 bases at V and 4 bases at J, leaving 6 bases unmatched. CDR3 DNA: TGTGCCAGCAGCGCGGAGGGACTAGCGGCATACAATGAGCAGTTCTTC. Translated: CASSAEGLAAYNEQFF.

The chain links TRBV4-3 to TRBJ2-3; TRBD2 aligns across 10 bases. Trimming took 0 bases from V and 2 from J; bases not matched to a gene: 14. CDR3 length equals 20 residues. CDR1 and CDR2 (germline): LGHNA, YSLEER. The CDR3 DNA sequence: TGCGCCAGCAGCCAAGAAAGCCCCCTAGCGGGAGCGATACCCACAGATACGCAGTATTTT. Translated: CASSQESPLAGAIPTDTQYF.

V gene TRBV2 combines with J gene TRBJ2-1; 8 nucleotides align to TRBD2. The CDR3 spans 14 residues. Germline V gives CDR1 SNHLY, CDR2 FYNNEI. The V gene end was trimmed by 7 bases and the J gene end by 4 bases; junction bases not matched to a gene: 6. CDR3 nucleotides: TGTGCCAGCAAACAGCGGGAGCCTTACAATGAGCAGTTCTTC. Its translation: CASKQREPYNEQFF.

This chain uses TRBV7-9 with TRBJ2-1, with no clear D. CDR1 and CDR2 (germline): SEHNR, FQNEAQ (reference sequence). Trimming removed 4 bases from V and 5 bases from J, with 3 bases in between. The CDR3 consists of 11 residues. The CDR3 loop reads CASSSHNEQFF. The CDR3 coding sequence is TGTGCCAGCAGCTCTCACAATGAGCAGTTCTTC.

This clone was detected once. The rearrangement joins TRBV4-1 to TRBJ2-1; TRBD2 matches at 7 bases. The germline gives CDR1 MGHRA, CDR2 YSYEKL. This CDR3 spans 18 amino acids. Losses at the gene ends were 4 bases for V and 8 bases for J; bases not matched to a gene: 20. This chain's CDR3 is CASSRLLLRAGRLDEQFF. Here the CDR3 DNA reads TGCGCCAGCAGCCGCCTCTTACTCCGAGCGGGAAGGTTAGATGAGCAGTTCTTC.

The rearrangement uses TRBV5-1 and TRBJ2-1; weak D call: TRBD1 (5 bases). There are 12 residues in the CDR3. V was shortened by 3 bases and J by 9 bases, with 10 bases between the two germline ends. The germline V gene has CDR1 SGHRS and CDR2 YFSETQ. In DNA, the CDR3 is TGCGCCAGCAGCTCTCAGGGTGTTGAGCAGTTCTTC. It encodes CASSSQGVEQFF.

The chain joins TRBV11-1 to TRBJ2-5, with 7 bases aligning to TRBD1. This CDR3 is 15 amino acids long. Germline V gene lookup returns CDR1 SGHAT and CDR2 FQDESV (reference sequence). Unmatched junction bases numbered 9, after V lost 5 bases and J lost 3 bases. The CDR3, as DNA: TGTGCCAGCAGCCACCGGAGGACAGGAAAAGAGACCCAGTACTTC. Its protein product is CASSHRRTGKETQYF.